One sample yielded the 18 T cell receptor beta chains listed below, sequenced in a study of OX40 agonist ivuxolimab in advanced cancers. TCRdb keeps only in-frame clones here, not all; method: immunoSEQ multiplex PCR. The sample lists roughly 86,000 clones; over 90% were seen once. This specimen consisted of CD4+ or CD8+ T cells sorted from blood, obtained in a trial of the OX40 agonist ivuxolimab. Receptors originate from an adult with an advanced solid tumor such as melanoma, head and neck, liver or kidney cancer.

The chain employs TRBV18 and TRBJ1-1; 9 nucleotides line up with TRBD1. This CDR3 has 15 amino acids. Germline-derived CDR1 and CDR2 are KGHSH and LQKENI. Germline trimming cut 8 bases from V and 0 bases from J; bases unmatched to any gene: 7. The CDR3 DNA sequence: TGTGCCAGCCATCCACAGGGGGCCCTGAACACTGAAGCTTTCTTT. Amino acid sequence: CASHPQGALNTEAFF.

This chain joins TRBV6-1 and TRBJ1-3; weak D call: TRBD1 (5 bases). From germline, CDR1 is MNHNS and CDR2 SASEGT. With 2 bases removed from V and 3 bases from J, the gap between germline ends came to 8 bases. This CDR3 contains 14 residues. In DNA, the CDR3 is TGTGCCAGCAGTGAACAGGGAGGTGGAAACACCATATATTTT. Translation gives CASSEQGGGNTIYF.

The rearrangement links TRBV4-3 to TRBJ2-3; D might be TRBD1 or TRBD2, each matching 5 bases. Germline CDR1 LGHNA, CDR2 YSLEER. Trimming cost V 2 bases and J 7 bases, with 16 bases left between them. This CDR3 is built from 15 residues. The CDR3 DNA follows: TGCGCCAGCAGCCAAATCCGAGGGGTAGGGTATACGCAGTATTTT. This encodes CASSQIRGVGYTQYF.

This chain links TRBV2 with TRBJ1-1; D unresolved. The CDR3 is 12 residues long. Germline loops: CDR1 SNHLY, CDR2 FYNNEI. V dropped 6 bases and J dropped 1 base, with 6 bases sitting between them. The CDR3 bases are TGTGCCAGCAGGCACCCGAACACTGAAGCTTTCTTT. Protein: CASRHPNTEAFF.

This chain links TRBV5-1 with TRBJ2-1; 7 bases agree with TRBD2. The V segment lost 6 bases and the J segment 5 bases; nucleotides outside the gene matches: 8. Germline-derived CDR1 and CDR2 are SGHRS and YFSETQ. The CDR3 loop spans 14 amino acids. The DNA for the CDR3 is TGCGCCAGCACCCTGGTAGCGGGTAACAATGAGCAGTTCTTC. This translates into CASTLVAGNNEQFF. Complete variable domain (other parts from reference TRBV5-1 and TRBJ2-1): KAGVTQTPRYLIKTRGQQVTLSCSPISGHRSVSWYQQTPGQGLQFLFEYFSETQRNKGNFPGRFSGRQFSNSRSEMNVSTLELGDSALYLCASTLVAGNNEQFFGPGTRLTVL.

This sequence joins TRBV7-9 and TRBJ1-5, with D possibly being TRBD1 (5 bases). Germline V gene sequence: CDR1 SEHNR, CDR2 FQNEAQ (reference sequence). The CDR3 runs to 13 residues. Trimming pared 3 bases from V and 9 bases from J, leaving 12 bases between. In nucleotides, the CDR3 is TGTGCCAGCAGCTTTGGGGGACGCGGGCCCCAGCATTTT. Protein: CASSFGGRGPQHF. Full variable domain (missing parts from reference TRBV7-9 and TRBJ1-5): DTGVSQNPRHKITKRGQNVTFRCDPISEHNRLYWYRQTLGQGPEFLTYFQNEAQLEKSRLLSDRFSAERPKGSFSTLEIQRTEQGDSAMYLCASSFGGRGPQHFGDGTRLSIL.

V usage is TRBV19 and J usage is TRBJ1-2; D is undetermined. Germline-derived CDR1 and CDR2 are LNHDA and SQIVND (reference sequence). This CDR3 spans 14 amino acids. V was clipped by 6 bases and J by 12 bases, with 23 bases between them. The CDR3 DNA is TGTGCCAGTAGCCCTAAATCTTGGATTGCGGGCCACACCTTC. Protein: CASSPKSWIAGHTF.

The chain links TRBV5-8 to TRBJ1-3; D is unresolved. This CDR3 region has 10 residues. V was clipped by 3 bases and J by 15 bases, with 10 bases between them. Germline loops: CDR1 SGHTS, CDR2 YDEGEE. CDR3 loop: CASSSRPGYF. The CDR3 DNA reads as TGTGCCAGCAGCTCTCGCCCGGGATATTTT.

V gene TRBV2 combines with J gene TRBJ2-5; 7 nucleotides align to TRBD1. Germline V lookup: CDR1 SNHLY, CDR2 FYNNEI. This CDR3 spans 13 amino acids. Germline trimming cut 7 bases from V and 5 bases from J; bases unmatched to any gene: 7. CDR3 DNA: TGTGCCAGCACCGGAGACAGGGCGGAGACCCAGTACTTC. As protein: CASTGDRAETQYF.

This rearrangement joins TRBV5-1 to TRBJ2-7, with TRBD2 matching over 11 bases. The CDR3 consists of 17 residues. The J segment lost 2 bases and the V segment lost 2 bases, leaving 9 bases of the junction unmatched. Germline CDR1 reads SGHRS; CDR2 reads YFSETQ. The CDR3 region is CASSFMGGLADPYEQYF. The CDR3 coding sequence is TGCGCCAGCAGCTTTATGGGGGGACTAGCGGACCCCTACGAGCAGTACTTC.

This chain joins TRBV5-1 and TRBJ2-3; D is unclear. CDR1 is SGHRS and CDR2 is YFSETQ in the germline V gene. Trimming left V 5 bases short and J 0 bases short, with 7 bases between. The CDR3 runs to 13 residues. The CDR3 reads CASRSSSTDTQYF. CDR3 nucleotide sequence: TGCGCCAGCAGATCTAGTAGCACAGATACGCAGTATTTT.

The CDR3 sequence is CASSPRPGGPLHF. The CDR3 region has the DNA TGTGCCAGCAGCCCTCGTCCGGGTGGACCCCTCCACTTT. The rearrangement links TRBV9 to TRBJ1-6; D is unresolved. The ends were cut back, 4 bases at V and 12 bases at J, with 14 bases in the middle. The CDR3 is 13 amino acids. Germline assignment: CDR1 SGDLS and CDR2 YYNGEE.

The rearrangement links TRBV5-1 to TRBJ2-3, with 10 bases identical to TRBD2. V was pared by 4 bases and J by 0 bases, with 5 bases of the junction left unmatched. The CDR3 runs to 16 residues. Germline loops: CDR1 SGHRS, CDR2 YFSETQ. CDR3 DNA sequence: TGCGCCAGCAGCGTTCCGGGACTAGCGAGCACAGATACGCAGTATTTT. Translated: CASSVPGLASTDTQYF.

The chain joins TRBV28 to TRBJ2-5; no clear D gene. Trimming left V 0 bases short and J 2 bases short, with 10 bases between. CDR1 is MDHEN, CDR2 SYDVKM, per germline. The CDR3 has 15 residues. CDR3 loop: CASSLWGLKQETQYF. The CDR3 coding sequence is TGTGCCAGCAGTTTATGGGGTCTCAAGCAAGAGACCCAGTACTTC.

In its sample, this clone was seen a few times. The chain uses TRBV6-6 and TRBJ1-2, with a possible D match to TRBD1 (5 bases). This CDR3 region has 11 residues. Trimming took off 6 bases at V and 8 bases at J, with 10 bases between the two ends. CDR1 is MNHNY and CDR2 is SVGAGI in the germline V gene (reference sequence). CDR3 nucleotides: TGTGCCAGCAGACCTCAGGGAGGCTACACCTTC. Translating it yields CASRPQGGYTF.

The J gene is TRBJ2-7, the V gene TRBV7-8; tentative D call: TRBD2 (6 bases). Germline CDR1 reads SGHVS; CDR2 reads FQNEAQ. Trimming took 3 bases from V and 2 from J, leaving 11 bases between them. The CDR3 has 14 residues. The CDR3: CASSFRGGTYEQYF. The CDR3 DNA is TGTGCCAGCAGCTTCCGAGGCGGGACCTACGAGCAGTACTTC.

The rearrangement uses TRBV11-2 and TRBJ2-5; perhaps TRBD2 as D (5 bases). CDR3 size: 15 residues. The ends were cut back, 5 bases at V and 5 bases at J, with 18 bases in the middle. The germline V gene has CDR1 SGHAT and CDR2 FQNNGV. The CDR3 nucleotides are TGTGCCAGCAGCCCCTCGAGAGGGATTGAGGAGACCCAGTACTTC. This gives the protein CASSPSRGIEETQYF.

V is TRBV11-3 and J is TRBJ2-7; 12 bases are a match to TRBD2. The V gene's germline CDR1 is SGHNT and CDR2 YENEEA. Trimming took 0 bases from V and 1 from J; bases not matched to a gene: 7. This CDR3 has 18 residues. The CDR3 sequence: CASSLDPQTSGSSYEQYF. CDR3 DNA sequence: TGTGCCAGCAGCTTAGACCCCCAGACTAGCGGGAGTTCCTACGAGCAGTACTTC.